Listed below are T cell receptor beta chains from one sample, sequenced in a study of T cell responses to AZD1222 COVID-19 vaccine. Repertoires were generated with immunoSEQ multiplex PCR, while TCRdb's copy carries only in-frame clones and drops some. The table lists about 180,000 clones, around 90% of them singletons, with approximately 0.5% in the top ten. Sample: peripheral blood, taken on day 0 of AZD1222 vaccination. Receptor source: an adult in good health. The conserved cysteine and the conserved F or W are not part of the CDR3 here. Fields, in order: V gene, J gene, CDR3 protein.

v_gene: TRBV6-5
j_gene: TRBJ1-5
CDR3aa: ASRKGGQPQH

v_gene: TRBV5-6
j_gene: TRBJ1-1
CDR3aa: ASSGARPGAF

v_gene: TRBV2
j_gene: TRBJ2-3
CDR3aa: ASSEEAGVGTDTQY

v_gene: TRBV6-6
j_gene: TRBJ2-5
CDR3aa: ASSTPGKETQY

v_gene: TRBV19
j_gene: TRBJ1-2
CDR3aa: ACRDSYGYT

v_gene: TRBV25-1
j_gene: TRBJ2-5
CDR3aa: ASSEWRGKWAETQY

v_gene: TRBV9
j_gene: TRBJ2-5
CDR3aa: ASSVTPGGGETQY

v_gene: TRBV3-1/TRBV3-2
j_gene: TRBJ2-2
CDR3aa: ASSQARGSAGGNTGELF

v_gene: TRBV3-1/TRBV3-2
j_gene: TRBJ1-5
CDR3aa: ASSLAGMGQPQH

v_gene: TRBV11-2
j_gene: TRBJ1-5
CDR3aa: ASSLESNQPQH

v_gene: TRBV29-1
j_gene: TRBJ2-1
CDR3aa: SVSRQTVGNEQF

v_gene: TRBV7-8
j_gene: TRBJ2-7
CDR3aa: ASSLGQQREQY

v_gene: TRBV10-3
j_gene: TRBJ1-1
CDR3aa: AINRDNTEAF

v_gene: TRBV5-6
j_gene: TRBJ1-1
CDR3aa: ASSGSAFTEAF

v_gene: TRBV6-4
j_gene: TRBJ1-5
CDR3aa: ASSESGGGQPQH